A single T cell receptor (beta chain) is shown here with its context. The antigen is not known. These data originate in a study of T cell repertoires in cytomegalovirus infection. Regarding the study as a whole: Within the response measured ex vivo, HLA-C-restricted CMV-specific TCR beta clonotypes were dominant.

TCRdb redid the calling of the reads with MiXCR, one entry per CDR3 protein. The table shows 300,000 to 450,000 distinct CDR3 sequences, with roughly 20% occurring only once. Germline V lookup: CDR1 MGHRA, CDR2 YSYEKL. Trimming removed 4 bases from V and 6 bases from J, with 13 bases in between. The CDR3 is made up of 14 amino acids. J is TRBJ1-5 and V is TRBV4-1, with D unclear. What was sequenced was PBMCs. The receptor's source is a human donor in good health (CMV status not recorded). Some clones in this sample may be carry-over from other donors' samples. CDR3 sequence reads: CASSRTTAPQPQHF. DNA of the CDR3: TGCGCCAGCAGCCGAACAACAGCCCCTCAGCCCCAGCATTTT.